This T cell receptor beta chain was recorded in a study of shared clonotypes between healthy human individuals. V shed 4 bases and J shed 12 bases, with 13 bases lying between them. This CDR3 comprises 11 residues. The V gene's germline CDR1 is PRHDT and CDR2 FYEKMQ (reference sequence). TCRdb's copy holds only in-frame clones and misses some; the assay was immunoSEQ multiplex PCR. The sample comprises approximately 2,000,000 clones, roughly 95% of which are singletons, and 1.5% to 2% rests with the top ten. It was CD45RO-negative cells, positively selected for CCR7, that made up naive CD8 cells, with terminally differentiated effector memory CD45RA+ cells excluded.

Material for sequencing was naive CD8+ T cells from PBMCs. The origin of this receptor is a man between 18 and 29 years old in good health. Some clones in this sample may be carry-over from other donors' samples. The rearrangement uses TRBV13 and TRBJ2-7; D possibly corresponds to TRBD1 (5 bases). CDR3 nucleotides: TGTGCCAGCAGCTCCGACAGACGAACGTACTTC. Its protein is CASSSDRRTYF.